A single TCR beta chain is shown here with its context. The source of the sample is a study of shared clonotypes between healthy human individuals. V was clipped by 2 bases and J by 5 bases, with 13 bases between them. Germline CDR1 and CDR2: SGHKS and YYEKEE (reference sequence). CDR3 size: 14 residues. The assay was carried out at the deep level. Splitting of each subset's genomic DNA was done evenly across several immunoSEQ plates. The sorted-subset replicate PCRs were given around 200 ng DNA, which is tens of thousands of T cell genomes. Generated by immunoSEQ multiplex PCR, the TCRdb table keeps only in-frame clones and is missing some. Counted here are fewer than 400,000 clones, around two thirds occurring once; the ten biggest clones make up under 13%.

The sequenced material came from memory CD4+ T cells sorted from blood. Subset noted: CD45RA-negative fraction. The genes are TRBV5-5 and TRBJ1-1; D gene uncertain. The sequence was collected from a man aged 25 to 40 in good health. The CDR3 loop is CASSLWGGQTEAFF. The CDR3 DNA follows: TGTGCCAGCAGCTTATGGGGTGGGCAGACTGAAGCTTTCTTT.